These 7 T cell receptor beta chains share one sample of origin, sequenced in a study of T cell changes during pregnancy in multiple sclerosis. The protocol was immunoSEQ multiplex PCR, while the TCRdb copy is restricted to in-frame clones and leaves out a portion. The repertoire holds around 62,000 clones, with about 92% as singletons. Sequences were derived from CD8+ T cells from peripheral blood mononuclear cells, sampled in the second trimester of pregnancy. These receptors were obtained from a female donor with multiple sclerosis, enrolled in a pregnancy study.

The chain uses TRBV5-4 and TRBJ2-3; D is uncertain. Between the trimmed V and J ends, which lost 1 base and 2 bases, there was a span of 5 bases. The germline V gene has CDR1 SGHNT and CDR2 YYREEE (reference sequence). This CDR3 is built from 13 residues. The CDR3 region is CASSLPYTDTQYF. In DNA, the CDR3 is TGTGCCAGCAGCTTGCCTTACACAGATACGCAGTATTTT.

The chain has TRBV27 and TRBJ2-7; 9 nucleotides align to TRBD2. The CDR3 has 16 residues. The germline V gene encodes CDR1 MNHEY and CDR2 SMNVEV (reference sequence). V lost 4 bases, J lost 7 bases, and 14 bases stayed unmatched. DNA for the CDR3: TGTGCCAGCAGTTGGGCGGTATCTAGCGGGATGTGGGAGCAGTACTTC. Translated, it gives CASSWAVSSGMWEQYF.

The V call is TRBV7-8, the J call TRBJ2-1; 7 positions match TRBD1. The V segment lost 5 bases and the J segment 7 bases; nucleotides outside the gene matches: 2. CDR1 is SGHVS and CDR2 is FQNEAQ in the germline V gene. CDR3 size: 12 residues. CDR3 residues: CASSMTGNEQFF. CDR3 nucleotides: TGTGCCAGCAGCATGACAGGGAATGAGCAGTTCTTC.

The chain is built from TRBV10-3 and TRBJ2-3, with 15 bases identical to TRBD2. Germline assignment: CDR1 ENHRY and CDR2 SYGVKD. With 4 bases clipped from V and 1 base from J, the junction kept 9 bases outside the gene matches. There are 19 residues in the CDR3. CDR3 sequence reads: CAISGRTSGRALGTDTQYF. The CDR3 region has the DNA TGTGCCATCAGTGGGAGGACTAGCGGGAGGGCATTGGGCACAGATACGCAGTATTTT.

This clone occurred once. The chain joins TRBV9 to TRBJ2-2, with 10 bases that match TRBD1. The germline V gene encodes CDR1 SGDLS and CDR2 YYNGEE. This CDR3 contains 16 residues. The J segment lost 3 bases and the V segment lost 1 base, leaving 3 bases of the junction unmatched. The CDR3 DNA reads TGTGCCAGCAGCGTAACCGGGACAGGGGACACCGGGGAGCTGTTTTTT. Translating gives CASSVTGTGDTGELFF.

The chain carries TRBV7-3 and TRBJ2-2, with TRBD1 matching 10 bases. CDR1 and CDR2 (germline): SGHTA, FQGTGA. With 5 bases clipped from V and 0 bases from J, the junction kept 3 bases outside the gene matches. CDR3 length equals 16 residues. Here the CDR3 DNA reads TGTGCCAGCAGCCTCGGACAGGGGGCGAACACCGGGGAGCTGTTTTTT. It yields the protein CASSLGQGANTGELFF.

The rearrangement joins TRBV4-1 to TRBJ1-1; possibly TRBD1 for D (6 bases). This CDR3 comprises 16 residues. Germline V gives CDR1 MGHRA, CDR2 YSYEKL. V shed 8 bases and J shed 1 base, with 20 bases lying between them. The CDR3 region is CASPSGGPRRNTEAFF. CDR3 coding DNA: TGCGCCAGCCCGAGTGGGGGCCCGAGGAGGAACACTGAAGCTTTCTTT.